Listed here are 25 T cell receptor beta chains from one sample, sequenced in a study of CD8+CD57+ T cells in acquired aplastic anemia (dated by TCRdb to the late 2010s). Sequencing was carried out with an Illumina HiSeq 2000. Profiling of TCR beta VDJ combinations and CDR3 sequences used genomic DNA as the template. Using fastp trimming at Q25 and MiXCR clonotype assembly, TCRdb reanalyzed the public sequencing data and kept in-frame beta chains. CDR3 protein sequences are deduplicated, and each keeps its most common genes and DNA. Counted in this sample were around 230,000 distinct CDR3 sequences; around 60% of them appeared once. The ten top clones hold about 31% of the sample. Sequenced material: sorted CD4+, CD8+, or CD8+CD57+ T cells (not recorded which) from PBMCs. Receptor source: a human donor in good health.

The count of this clonotype is one. This chain uses TRBV24-1 with TRBJ2-2; D is perhaps TRBD1 (6 bases). The CDR3 has 15 amino acids. In germline, CDR1 is KGHDR, CDR2 SFDVKD. V was cut by 2 bases and J by 1 base, with 7 bases left in between. This CDR3 reads CATSDWDKNTGELFF. The CDR3 DNA reads TGTGCCACCAGTGATTGGGACAAGAACACCGGGGAGCTGTTTTTT.

This chain joins TRBV20-1 and TRBJ2-7; 9 nucleotides line up with TRBD1. The CDR3 is made up of 14 amino acids. V trimming: 3 bases; J trimming: 5 bases; junction bases outside the gene matches: 8. CDR1 is DFQATT, CDR2 SNEGSKA, per germline (reference sequence). In DNA, the CDR3 is TGCAGTGCTAGCGATTCGGGACAGGGTCACGAGCAGTACTTC. Its translation: CSASDSGQGHEQYF.

The chain is built from TRBV7-9 and TRBJ1-2, with unresolved D. V lost 2 bases, J lost 8 bases, and 12 bases lay in between. The CDR3 has 13 residues. From germline, CDR1 is SEHNR and CDR2 FQNEAQ (reference sequence). This CDR3 is CASSLRLTGGYTF. The CDR3 region has the DNA TGTGCCAGCAGCTTACGGCTAACGGGAGGCTACACCTTC.

The rearrangement links TRBV7-9 to TRBJ1-2; D is undetermined. The CDR3 extends over 14 amino acids. The V end lost 5 bases, the J end lost 6 bases, and 16 bases lay between the germline ends. Per germline, CDR1 SEHNR and CDR2 FQNEAQ (reference sequence). The DNA of the CDR3 is TGTGCCAGCAGCCTACCCCAGGCGGCTGATGGCTACACCTTC. It translates to CASSLPQAADGYTF.

This clonotype was observed a few times. This CDR3 reads CASSEGRHLEAFF. The CDR3 DNA is TGTGCCAGCAGCGAGGGACGGCACCTTGAAGCTTTCTTT. The chain recombines TRBV7-3 with TRBJ1-1; possible D gene TRBD1, 5 bases. Germline-derived CDR1 and CDR2 are SGHTA and FQGTGA. The V gene lost 5 bases and the J gene lost 7 bases, with 14 bases spanning the gap. CDR3 size: 13 residues.

This clonotype was seen repeatedly, ten times or more. This chain uses TRBV20-1 with TRBJ2-1; TRBD2 matches at 15 bases. The CDR3 consists of 19 residues. Germline values: CDR1 DFQATT, CDR2 SNEGSKA (reference sequence). Germline trimming cut 0 bases from V and 0 bases from J; bases unmatched to any gene: 6. CDR3 region: CSARDPGLAGGSSYNEQFF. The CDR3 coding sequence is TGCAGTGCTAGAGATCCCGGACTAGCGGGGGGGAGCTCCTACAATGAGCAGTTCTTC.

This clonotype has ten or more counts. The V gene is TRBV5-4, the J gene TRBJ2-1, with TRBD2 matching over 8 bases. The V gene's germline CDR1 is SGHNT and CDR2 YYREEE (reference sequence). V gave up 4 bases and J gave up 6 bases; unmatched junction bases: 12. CDR3 size: 16 residues. This CDR3 is CASSLPGAGVGNEQFF. The CDR3 DNA follows: TGTGCCAGCAGCCTGCCGGGAGCGGGAGTGGGCAATGAGCAGTTCTTC.

The rearrangement uses TRBV9 and TRBJ2-1, with 11 bases that match TRBD1. The V segment lost 3 bases and the J segment 8 bases; nucleotides outside the gene matches: 7. This CDR3 region has 15 residues. CDR1 and CDR2 (germline): SGDLS, YYNGEE. The CDR3 DNA reads as TGTGCCAGCAGCGGGGACAGGGGGATGGATGATGAGCAGTTCTTC. Translation gives CASSGDRGMDDEQFF.

This clonotype was recorded many times. V and J are TRBV5-8 and TRBJ1-1; 9 nucleotides align to TRBD1. Trimming removed 4 bases from V and 7 bases from J; junction bases left unmatched: 14. Germline CDR1 and CDR2: SGHTS and YDEGEE. The CDR3 sequence is 16 residues long. The CDR3 region is CASSPTGTGNIGEAFF. In DNA, the CDR3 is TGTGCCAGCAGCCCAACCGGGACAGGGAATATCGGTGAAGCTTTCTTT.

This clonotype was counted ten times or more. The rearrangement joins TRBV27 to TRBJ2-2; D gene unclear. This CDR3 has 12 residues. Germline assignment: CDR1 MNHEY and CDR2 SMNVEV (reference sequence). The V end was cut by 0 bases, the J end by 7 bases, with 3 bases between. CDR3 bases: TGTGCCAGCAGTTTATCTAACGGGGAGCTGTTTTTT. Its protein product is CASSLSNGELFF.

The rearrangement uses TRBV2 and TRBJ1-1; TRBD1 agrees at 7 bases. From germline, CDR1 is SNHLY and CDR2 FYNNEI. This CDR3 is built from 16 residues. With 7 bases clipped from V and 3 bases from J, the junction kept 14 bases outside the gene matches. DNA for the CDR3: TGTGCCAGCACATCTTGGACAGGCCGGCAGGACACTGAAGCTTTCTTT. It codes for CASTSWTGRQDTEAFF.

At least ten counts were recorded for this clonotype. The chain uses TRBV20-1 and TRBJ1-2, with D unclear. Per germline, CDR1 DFQATT and CDR2 SNEGSKA (reference sequence). Trimming shortened V by 0 bases and J by 5 bases, and 10 bases separated the two germline ends. The CDR3 length is 13 residues. CDR3 region: CSAREQGHYGYTF. DNA for the CDR3: TGCAGTGCTAGAGAACAAGGGCATTATGGCTACACCTTC.

The chain recombines TRBV7-8 with TRBJ2-7, with D perhaps TRBD2 (6 bases). This CDR3 comprises 14 residues. The ends were cut back, 5 bases at V and 2 bases at J, with 13 bases in the middle. Looked up from germline, CDR1 is SGHVS and CDR2 is FQNEAQ. The CDR3 loop is CASSGRDGAYEQYF. In DNA, the CDR3 is TGTGCCAGCAGCGGGCGGGACGGAGCCTACGAGCAGTACTTC. Full variable domain (remainder filled in from reference TRBV7-8 and TRBJ2-7): GAGVSQSPRYKVAKRGQDVALRCDPISGHVSLFWYQQALGQGPEFLTYFQNEAQLDKSGLPSDRFFAERPEGSVSTLKIQRTQQEDSAVYLCASSGRDGAYEQYFGPGTRLTVT.

CDR3 amino acids: CASSLSLAGGPSYNEQFF. The CDR3 nucleotides read TGCGCCAGCAGCTTGTCGCTAGCGGGGGGGCCGTCCTACAATGAGCAGTTCTTC. The chain couples TRBV5-1 to TRBJ2-1; 12 nucleotides agree with TRBD2. The CDR3 is 18 amino acids. With 1 base clipped from V and 1 base from J, the junction kept 6 bases outside the gene matches. Per the germline V gene, CDR1 is SGHRS and CDR2 is YFSETQ.

This clonotype was seen repeatedly, ten times or more. The V and J genes are TRBV11-3 and TRBJ2-1; the match to TRBD1 covers 7 bases. From germline, CDR1 is SGHNT and CDR2 YENEEA. This CDR3 is 16 amino acids long. V dropped 0 bases and J dropped 0; count of bases not matched to a gene: 2. The CDR3 sequence: CASSLDGTASYNEQFF. For the CDR3, the DNA is TGTGCCAGCAGCTTAGATGGGACAGCCTCCTACAATGAGCAGTTCTTC.

The genes are TRBV20-1 and TRBJ2-1; D is possibly TRBD1 (6 bases). The closer fit of TRBJ2-7 to the DNA end suggests the J call may be wrong. Germline V gene data show CDR1 as DFQATT and CDR2 as SNEGSKA (reference sequence). The CDR3 spans 13 residues. The CDR3 bases are TGCAGTGCCCTGACAGGTCTGACCTACGAGCAGTACTTC. This sequence encodes CSALTGLTYEQYF.

There are many counts of this clonotype. This chain links TRBV6-4 with TRBJ2-2; 13 nucleotides match TRBD2. Unmatched junction bases numbered 4, after V lost 3 bases and J lost 6 bases. The V gene's germline CDR1 is MRHNA and CDR2 SNTAGT. This CDR3 spans 16 amino acids. The CDR3 loop is CASSEEGLAGPGELFF. The CDR3 nucleotides read TGTGCCAGCAGTGAAGAGGGACTAGCGGGACCCGGGGAGCTGTTTTTT.

The chain combines TRBV20-1 with TRBJ2-7, with 10 positions matching TRBD1. In germline, CDR1 is DFQATT, CDR2 SNEGSKA (reference sequence). The V segment lost 5 bases and the J segment 4 bases; nucleotides outside the gene matches: 11. CDR3 length equals 15 residues. CDR3: CSAVSGQGIAYEQYF. CDR3 in DNA: TGCAGTGCTGTGTCGGGACAGGGGATCGCGTACGAGCAGTACTTC.

The V call is TRBV19, the J call TRBJ2-3, with 10 bases aligning to TRBD2. Germline assignment: CDR1 LNHDA and CDR2 SQIVND (reference sequence). The CDR3 contains 14 residues. The ends lost 5 bases at V and 6 bases at J; junction bases unmatched: 5. The CDR3 loop reads CASSEGTSADTQYF. For the CDR3, the DNA is TGTGCCAGTAGTGAGGGGACTAGCGCCGATACGCAGTATTTT.

The gene calls are TRBV25-1 and TRBJ2-7; TRBD1 or TRBD2 may be the D gene (5 bases each). CDR1 MGHDK and CDR2 SYGVNS come from the germline V gene. CDR3 length equals 15 residues. V shed 5 bases and J shed 7 bases, with 21 bases lying between them. CDR3 sequence reads: CASSNHRRDDYEQYF. The CDR3 nucleotides are TGTGCCAGCAGTAACCACCGCCGGGACGACTATGAGCAGTACTTC.

Notes on this clonotype: A junction end diverges from the germline sequence, so it may reflect a read error. V and J are TRBV25-1 and TRBJ2-5; possible D gene TRBD1, 5 bases. Per germline, CDR1 MGHDK and CDR2 SYGVNS. This CDR3 comprises 14 residues. The CDR3: CASSQPQGQETQYF. CDR3 nucleotide sequence: TGCGCCAGCAGTCAGCCCCAGGGCCAAGAGACCCAGTACTTC.

As regards this clonotype: A much larger clone differs by one base, so this may be a read error. The chain uses TRBV12-3 or TRBV12-4 and TRBJ1-1; possible D gene TRBD1, 5 bases. The CDR3 consists of 14 residues. The chain's CDR3 is CASSFTGANTGAFF. In DNA form, the CDR3 reads TGTGCCAGCAGTTTTACAGGAGCCAACACTGGAGCTTTCTTT.

The genes are TRBV29-1 and TRBJ2-7; TRBD1 agrees at 10 bases. V gave up 6 bases and J gave up 1 base; unmatched junction bases: 3. Germline V gives CDR1 SQVTM, CDR2 ANQGSEA. CDR3 length equals 13 residues. The CDR3 reads CSVGTGVSYEQYF. The CDR3 region has the DNA TGCAGCGTAGGGACAGGGGTATCCTACGAGCAGTACTTC.

The CDR3 region is CASSQETGYNSPLHF. For the CDR3, the DNA is TGTGCCAGCAGCCAAGAGACGGGATATAATTCACCCCTCCACTTT. The chain joins TRBV14 to TRBJ1-6; D is ambiguous. CDR3 length equals 15 residues. Trimming pared 0 bases from V and 4 bases from J, leaving 7 bases between. Germline V gene data show CDR1 as SGHDN and CDR2 as FVKESK.

CDR3 sequence: CASRLTGEVTGELFF. For the CDR3, the DNA is TGTGCCAGCAGGTTGACAGGGGAAGTCACCGGGGAGCTGTTTTTT. V is TRBV7-2 and J is TRBJ2-2; 8 bases line up with TRBD1. Germline V gives CDR1 SGHTA, CDR2 FQGNSA. The CDR3 is 15 residues long. J lost 4 bases, V lost 6 bases, and 7 bases had no gene match.